The 5 T cell receptor beta chains reported below all come from one sample, sequenced in a study of T cell repertoires in cytomegalovirus infection. Their target antigens are unknown. Using its own MiXCR run on the reads, TCRdb lists one record per CDR3 protein. The sample has just under 500,000 distinct CDR3 sequences, around 35% seen once. The sample consisted of cultured PBMCs, taken from culture after CMV antigen stimulation. These receptors originate from a human donor in good health (CMV status not recorded). Some clones in this sample may be carry-over from other donors' samples.

The table lists this clonotype with many counts. The gene calls are TRBV7-7 and TRBJ2-5; TRBD2 is a possible D gene (6 bases). V was trimmed by 5 bases and J by 2 bases, leaving 15 bases between them. Germline loops: CDR1 SSHAT, CDR2 FNYEAQ (reference sequence). The CDR3 loop spans 15 amino acids. The CDR3 spells CASSPPGVGQETQYF. The CDR3 region has the DNA TGTGCCAGCAGCCCCCCGGGAGTTGGGCAAGAGACCCAGTACTTC. The whole variable domain, remainder taken from reference TRBV7-7 and TRBJ2-5, is GAGVSQSPRYKVTKRGQDVTLRCDPISSHATLYWYQQALGQGPEFLTYFNYEAQPDKSGLPSDRFSAERPEGSISTLTIQRTEQRDSAMYRCASSPPGVGQETQYFGPGTRLLVL.

The V and J genes are TRBV4-1 and TRBJ2-1; TRBD2 matches at 11 bases. This CDR3 is built from 15 residues. The germline V gene has CDR1 MGHRA and CDR2 YSYEKL. V dropped 0 bases and J dropped 8; count of bases not matched to a gene: 3. The DNA for the CDR3 is TGCGCCAGCAGCCAAGATCAGGGACTAGCGGATGAGCAGTTCTTC. Its translation is CASSQDQGLADEQFF.

V usage is TRBV11-3 and J usage is TRBJ2-3; TRBD2 matches at 8 bases. Germline V gives CDR1 SGHNT, CDR2 YENEEA. The CDR3 has 20 amino acids. Trimming at V came to 0 bases and at J to 2 bases, leaving 16 bases not matched to a gene. CDR3 nucleotide sequence: TGTGCCAGCAGCTTAGATCCCTCGCTAGCGGGCGGGGGAAACACAGATACGCAGTATTTT. Its protein is CASSLDPSLAGGGNTDTQYF.

The chain combines TRBV6-1 with TRBJ2-3; 15 bases align to TRBD2. Germline V gene sequence: CDR1 MNHNS, CDR2 SASEGT. The CDR3 contains 18 residues. Trimming took 6 bases from V and 1 from J; bases not matched to a gene: 8. The CDR3 bases are TGTGCCAGCAGCAAAGGACTAGCGGGAGGGCCGGGCACAGATACGCAGTATTTT. The encoded protein is CASSKGLAGGPGTDTQYF.

This chain connects TRBV6-8 to TRBJ2-1; 16 positions match TRBD2. Germline lookup yields CDR1 MNHGY and CDR2 SAAAGT. The CDR3 runs 17 residues. Unmatched junction bases numbered 12, after V lost 6 bases and J lost 10 bases. As DNA, the CDR3 is TGTGCCAGCAGGGGACCGGGACTAGCGGGAGGGCCGGTCGAGCAGTTCTTC. Its protein product is CASRGPGLAGGPVEQFF.